These T cell receptor beta chains were read from a single sample in a study of T cells after somatic rescue of genetic block. Sequencing was performed with immunoSEQ multiplex PCR; in TCRdb, only in-frame clones are kept and a portion is missing. In the table there are tens of thousands of clones, more than 90% of which are singletons. Specimen: peripheral blood mononuclear cells (PBMCs). The origin of the receptors is a child younger than two. Each CDR3 is given without its conserved first and last residue. D genes are given only for firm matches. For some rows the clone size is stated as once, few or many, or as a class when expanded; others skip it.

D: -; size: -; V: TRBV28; CDR3: ASSYPRIYPYEQY
D: TRBD1; size: -; V: TRBV5-1; CDR3: ASSYSGGPDTQY
D: TRBD2; size: once; V: TRBV9; CDR3: ASSPGLAGGRQETQY
D: -; size: -; V: TRBV27; CDR3: ASSLSSYSNQPQH
D: -; size: -; V: TRBV23-1; CDR3: ASRNVRGSSYEQY
D: TRBD2; size: -; V: TRBV4-3; CDR3: ASSQDASGSSYEQY
D: -; size: -; V: TRBV5-6; CDR3: ASSLGHSNQPQH
D: TRBD1; size: -; V: TRBV6-6; CDR3: ASNPLGTGGQPQH
D: TRBD1; size: -; V: TRBV6-6; CDR3: ASSYSGGVYGYT
D: -; size: once; V: TRBV5-1; CDR3: ASREIGELF
D: -; size: -; V: TRBV2; CDR3: ASSLGSYTDTIY
D: -; size: -; V: TRBV16; CDR3: ASSPRGDWSSGNTIY